The 18 T cell receptor beta chains below come from one sample, sequenced in a study. Treg sorting used a CD4+CD25+CD127-/low gate. Each CDR3 protein gets one entry after TCRdb re-called the 5' RACE reads with MiXCR. The sample yields 50,000 to 70,000 distinct CDR3 sequences, around 20% seen once. Material for sequencing was tumor-infiltrating Tregs sorted from the breast tumor. The origin of the receptors is a female donor with breast cancer.

J is TRBJ2-2 and V is TRBV5-1; D gene ambiguous. The CDR3 has 15 amino acids. CDR1 is SGHRS, CDR2 YFSETQ, per germline. V lost 4 bases, J lost 0 bases, and 10 bases lay in between. The CDR3 reads CASSVAAANTGELFF. DNA of the CDR3: TGCGCCAGCAGCGTGGCCGCCGCGAACACCGGGGAGCTGTTTTTT.

This clonotype was seen ten or more times. The chain recombines TRBV20-1 with TRBJ2-7; 7 bases map to TRBD1. The CDR3 is made up of 13 amino acids. Germline V CDR1 and CDR2: DFQATT, SNEGSKA (reference sequence). V dropped 3 bases and J dropped 2; count of bases not matched to a gene: 4. The CDR3 DNA sequence: TGCAGTGCTAGCACGGGACAGCCCTACGAGCAGTACTTC. This sequence encodes CSASTGQPYEQYF.

J is TRBJ2-1 and V is TRBV7-2; D is possibly TRBD1 (5 bases). Trimming stripped 4 bases from V and 3 bases from J, with 13 bases between. CDR1 and CDR2 (germline): SGHTA, FQGNSA. CDR3 length: 15 residues. CDR3 loop: CASSSSAGNYNEQFF. The CDR3, as DNA: TGTGCCAGCAGCTCCTCTGCAGGGAACTACAATGAGCAGTTCTTC. Full variable domain (rest looked up from reference TRBV7-2 and TRBJ2-1): GAGVSQSPSNKVTEKGKDVELRCDPISGHTALYWYRQSLGQGLEFLIYFQGNSAPDKSGLPSDRFSAERTGGSVSTLTIQRTQQEDSAVYLCASSSSAGNYNEQFFGPGTRLTVL.

For the CDR3, the DNA is TGTGCCAGCTCCGAAGGTGACACTGAAGCTTTCTTT. This codes for CASSEGDTEAFF. This chain uses TRBV18 with TRBJ1-1; D remains unclear. This CDR3 has 12 residues. The V end was cut by 6 bases, the J end by 3 bases, with 8 bases between. In germline, CDR1 is KGHSH, CDR2 LQKENI.

This clonotype was observed once. A much larger clone is a single base away; this may be a read error. The conserved phenylalanine or tryptophan normally closing the CDR3 is absent here, so this likely arose from a read error. J is TRBJ1-1 and V is TRBV5-1; D call uncertain. Germline-derived CDR1 and CDR2 are SGHRS and YFSETQ. The V and J ends lost 2 bases and 3 bases respectively, with 8 bases between them. There are 13 residues in the CDR3. The CDR3 sequence: CASSFSTHTEAFV. The CDR3 region has the DNA TGCGCCAGCAGCTTCTCGACTCACACTGAAGCTTTCGTT.

As concerns this clonotype: Germline is not matched at one junction end, which may reflect a read error. V is TRBV29-1 and J is TRBJ1-1; D is ambiguous. The germline V gene encodes CDR1 SQVTM and CDR2 ANQGSEA. The CDR3 totals 12 residues. The CDR3 bases are TGCAGCGTTGAATCGGGGAACACTGAAGATTTCTTT. Its translation: CSVESGNTEDFF.

This clonotype was counted between two and nine times. A much larger clone differs from this one at a single base, so this may be a read error. This chain joins TRBV6-2 or TRBV6-3 and TRBJ1-6; unclear D gene. The CDR3 has 16 amino acids. The germline CDR1 and CDR2 sequences are MNHEY and SVGEGT. Trimming cost V 1 base and J 7 bases, with 14 bases left between them. CDR3 residues: CASSYFGWRRNSPLHF. As DNA, the CDR3 is TGTGCCAGCAGTTACTTTGGATGGAGACGGAATTCACCCCTCCACTTT.

Regarding this clonotype: Because the CDR3 is missing its conserved closing phenylalanine or tryptophan, this is likely a read error. The chain uses TRBV12-3 or TRBV12-4 and TRBJ1-4; D possibly corresponds to TRBD1 (5 bases). V was pared by 7 bases and J by 7 bases, with 16 bases between. The CDR3 is made up of 14 amino acids. The CDR3 is CASTRGVSGEKLFV. CDR3 sequence (DNA): TGTGCCAGCACCAGAGGGGTTTCGGGTGAAAAACTGTTTGTT.

The chain carries TRBV7-9 and TRBJ1-4, with D perhaps matching TRBD1 (5 bases). CDR3 size: 14 residues. Trimming left V 5 bases short and J 5 bases short, with 12 bases between. CDR1 and CDR2 from the germline V gene are SEHNR and FQNEAQ (reference sequence). CDR3 coding DNA: TGTGCCAGCAGCCCCGGGACGGAAAATGAAAAACTGTTTTTT. Residues: CASSPGTENEKLFF.

This clonotype was seen at least ten times. The rearrangement uses TRBV7-8 and TRBJ2-3; D tentatively reads TRBD1 or TRBD2 (5 bases each). With 5 bases removed from V and 2 bases from J, the gap between germline ends came to 8 bases. The CDR3 extends over 13 amino acids. The germline V gene encodes CDR1 SGHVS and CDR2 FQNEAQ. CDR3 sequence (DNA): TGTGCCAGCAGCCCCGGGACCACAGATACGCAGTATTTT. Protein product: CASSPGTTDTQYF.

V gene TRBV5-1 combines with J gene TRBJ1-1, with a possible D match to TRBD1 (6 bases). Looked up from germline, CDR1 is SGHRS and CDR2 is YFSETQ. The CDR3 length is 16 residues. V dropped 4 bases and J dropped 0 bases, with 16 bases sitting between them. Here the CDR3 reads CASSARFDRMNTEAFF. CDR3 in DNA: TGCGCCAGCAGCGCACGGTTTGACAGGATGAACACTGAAGCTTTCTTT.

This sequence joins TRBV4-1 and TRBJ1-2, with D possibly matching TRBD1 (6 bases). Germline values: CDR1 MGHRA, CDR2 YSYEKL. Trimming stripped 10 bases from V and 8 bases from J, with 26 bases between. The CDR3 is made up of 15 amino acids. CDR3 DNA: TGCGCCACCGGCGGGGGGCCAGACCGGCGGGGAGGCTACACCTTC. As protein: CATGGGPDRRGGYTF.

A note on this clonotype: A read error may explain this, as a much larger clone is one base away. V usage is TRBV5-1 and J usage is TRBJ1-4; tentatively, D is TRBD1 (5 bases). Germline CDR1 reads SGHRS; CDR2 reads YFSETQ. The CDR3 consists of 14 residues. This chain's CDR3 is CASSPTATNDKLFF. In nucleotides, the CDR3 is TGCGCCAGCAGCCCGACAGCTACTAATGACAAACTGTTTTTT.

The CDR3 nucleotides read TGCAGCGTGCGGGACAGGGTCTACGAGCAGTACTTC. Translated: CSVRDRVYEQYF. This rearrangement joins TRBV29-1 to TRBJ2-7; TRBD1 matches at 9 bases. The CDR3 runs 12 residues. With 6 bases clipped from V and 3 bases from J, the junction kept 3 bases outside the gene matches. Germline V gene sequence: CDR1 SQVTM, CDR2 ANQGSEA.

The gene calls are TRBV5-6 and TRBJ1-5, with D unclear. The ends were cut back, 2 bases at V and 4 bases at J, with 4 bases in the middle. This CDR3 comprises 12 residues. CDR1 is SGHDT, CDR2 YYEEEE, per germline. The DNA of the CDR3 is TGTGCCAGCAGCTTTGAGAATCAGCCCCAGCATTTT. The encoded protein is CASSFENQPQHF.

This clonotype was counted many times. The rearrangement joins TRBV11-2 to TRBJ2-7; weak D call: TRBD2 (5 bases). The CDR3 totals 19 residues. V was trimmed by 5 bases and J by 2 bases, leaving 28 bases between them. CDR1 and CDR2 from the germline V gene are SGHAT and FQNNGV. Written as DNA, the CDR3 is TGTGCCAGCAGCCCACGGGGTTTACGGACCATAATAATGCCCTACGAGCAGTACTTC. Protein: CASSPRGLRTIIMPYEQYF.

A remark on this clonotype: A single base separates this from a much larger clone, so it may be a read error. Here the CDR3 omits its conserved ending phenylalanine or tryptophan, so a read error is the likely source. The chain uses TRBV7-3 and TRBJ2-2, with D unclear. Trimming took 0 bases from V and 4 from J, leaving 3 bases between them. The CDR3 covers 13 residues. CDR1 and CDR2 (germline): SGHTA, FQGTGA. This CDR3 is CASSLTGTGELFL. The CDR3 nucleotides are TGTGCCAGCAGCTTAACAGGCACCGGGGAGCTGTTTCTT.

This clonotype was counted a few times. The DNA of the CDR3 is TGTGCCATCAGTGGTGACAGGGCCGGGGCCAACGTCCTGACTTTC. Protein: CAISGDRAGANVLTF. The chain has TRBV10-3 and TRBJ2-6; 7 nucleotides agree with TRBD1. The CDR3 is made up of 15 amino acids. The V and J ends lost 4 bases and 4 bases, in that order; junction bases with no gene match: 4. Germline CDR1 and CDR2: ENHRY and SYGVKD.